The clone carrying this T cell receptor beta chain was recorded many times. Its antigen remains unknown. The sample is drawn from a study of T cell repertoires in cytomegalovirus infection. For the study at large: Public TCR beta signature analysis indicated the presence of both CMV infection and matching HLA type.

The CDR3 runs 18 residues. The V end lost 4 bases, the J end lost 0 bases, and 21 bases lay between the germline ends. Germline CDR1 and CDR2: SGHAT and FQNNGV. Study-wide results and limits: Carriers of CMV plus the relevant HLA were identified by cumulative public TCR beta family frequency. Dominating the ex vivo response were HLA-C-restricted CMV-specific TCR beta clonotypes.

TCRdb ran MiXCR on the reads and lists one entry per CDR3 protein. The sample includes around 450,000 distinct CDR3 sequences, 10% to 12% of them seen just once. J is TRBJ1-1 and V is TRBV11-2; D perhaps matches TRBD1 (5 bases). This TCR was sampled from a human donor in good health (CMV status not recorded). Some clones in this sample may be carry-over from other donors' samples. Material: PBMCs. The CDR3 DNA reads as TGTGCCAGCAGCTCCGAAGGGGTCCGGAGCCTTATGAACACTGAAGCTTTCTTT. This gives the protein CASSSEGVRSLMNTEAFF. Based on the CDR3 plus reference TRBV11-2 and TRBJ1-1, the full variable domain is EAGVAQSPRYKIIEKRQSVAFWCNPISGHATLYWYQQILGQGPKLLIQFQNNGVVDDSQLPKDRFSAERLKGVDSTLKIQPAKLEDSAVYLCASSSEGVRSLMNTEAFFGQGTRLTVV.